The 2 T cell receptor beta chains below all came from one sample that was sequenced in a study of cytomegalovirus exposure and HLA in healthy donors. The PCR used 60 Vbeta and 13 Jbeta primers. Sequenced by immunoSEQ multiplex PCR; TCRdb stores in-frame clones only, minus some. Seen here are approximately 100,000 clones, 60% to 85% observed once, and the top ten hold approximately 2.6%. Input material: PBMCs. The origin of the receptors is a female donor in good health and CMV-seronegative.

This clone was counted a few times. The chain carries TRBV28 and TRBJ2-5, with no clear D. The CDR3 sequence is 13 residues long. The V gene's germline CDR1 is MDHEN and CDR2 SYDVKM. V was trimmed by 7 bases and J by 2 bases, leaving 11 bases between them. CDR3 loop: CASKAAIQETQYF. CDR3 in DNA: TGTGCCAGCAAGGCGGCAATTCAAGAGACCCAGTACTTC.

The chain joins TRBV27 to TRBJ2-7; TRBD1 matches at 10 bases. V shed 6 bases and J 1 base; nucleotides not matched to a gene: 9. CDR3 length equals 16 residues. Germline CDR1 reads MNHEY; CDR2 reads SMNVEV (reference sequence). CDR3 in amino acids: CASSHRRDRGSYEQYF. DNA of the CDR3: TGTGCCAGCAGCCACCGAAGGGACAGGGGTTCCTACGAGCAGTACTTC.